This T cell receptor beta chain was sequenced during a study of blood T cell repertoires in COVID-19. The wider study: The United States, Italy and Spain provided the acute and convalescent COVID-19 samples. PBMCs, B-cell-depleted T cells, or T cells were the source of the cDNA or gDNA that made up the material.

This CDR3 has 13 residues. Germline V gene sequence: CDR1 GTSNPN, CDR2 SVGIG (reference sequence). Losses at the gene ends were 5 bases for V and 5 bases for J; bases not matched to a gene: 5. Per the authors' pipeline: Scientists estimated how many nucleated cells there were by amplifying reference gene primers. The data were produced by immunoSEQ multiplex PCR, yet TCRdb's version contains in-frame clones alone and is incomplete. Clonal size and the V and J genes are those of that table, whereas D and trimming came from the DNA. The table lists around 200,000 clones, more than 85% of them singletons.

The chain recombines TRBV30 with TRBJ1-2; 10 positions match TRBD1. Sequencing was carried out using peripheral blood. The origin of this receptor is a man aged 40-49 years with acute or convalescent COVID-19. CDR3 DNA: TGTGCCTGGCAACCGGGACAGGGGTATGGCTACACCTTC. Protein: CAWQPGQGYGYTF.